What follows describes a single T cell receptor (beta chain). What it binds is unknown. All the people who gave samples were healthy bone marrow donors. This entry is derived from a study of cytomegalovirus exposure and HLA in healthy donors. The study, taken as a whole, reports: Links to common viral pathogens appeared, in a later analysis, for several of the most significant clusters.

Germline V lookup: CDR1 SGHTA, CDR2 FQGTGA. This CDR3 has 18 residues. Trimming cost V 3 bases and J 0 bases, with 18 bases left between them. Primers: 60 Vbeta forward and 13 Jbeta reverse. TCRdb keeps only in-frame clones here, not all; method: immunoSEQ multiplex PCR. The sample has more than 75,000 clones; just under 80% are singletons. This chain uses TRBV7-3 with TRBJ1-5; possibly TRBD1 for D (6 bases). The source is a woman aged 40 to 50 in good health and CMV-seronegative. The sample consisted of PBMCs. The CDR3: CASSLGHLLCYSNQPQHF. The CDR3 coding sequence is TGTGCCAGCAGCTTGGGACACCTCCTCTGTTATAGCAATCAGCCCCAGCATTTT.